A single sample gave rise to the 9 T cell receptor beta chains below, sequenced in a study of identical twins. TCRdb recomputed calls from the 5' RACE reads with MiXCR, one row per CDR3 protein. The sample comprises some 660,000 distinct CDR3 sequences, around 8.6% of which are singletons, and approximately 0.96% rests with the top ten. The same specimen was also included in a second study, on yellow fever vaccine responses in identical twins.

Sequencing input: PBMCs. These receptors all come from a woman under 30 in good health.

This chain connects TRBV14 to TRBJ2-3, with 8 bases fitting TRBD2. V gave up 6 bases and J gave up 1 base; unmatched junction bases: 6. The germline gives CDR1 SGHDN, CDR2 FVKESK. The CDR3 covers 15 residues. The CDR3 here is CASRPTGLGTDTQYF. For the CDR3, the DNA is TGTGCCAGCAGGCCAACGGGACTAGGCACAGATACGCAGTATTTT.

In this sample, this clonotype turned up many times. The V and J genes are TRBV7-2 and TRBJ2-7; 7 positions agree with TRBD1. CDR1 and CDR2 from the germline V gene are SGHTA and FQGNSA. The CDR3 loop spans 13 amino acids. With 1 base clipped from V and 3 bases from J, the junction kept 0 bases outside the gene matches. CDR3 sequence: CASSLDRGYEQYF. CDR3 in DNA: TGTGCCAGCAGCTTAGACAGGGGCTACGAGCAGTACTTC.

In its sample, this clonotype was seen many times. In DNA, the CDR3 is TGTGCCATCAGTGATACTGGGGCGAGTGGGCAAGAGACCCAGTACTTC. Its protein product is CAISDTGASGQETQYF. The rearrangement uses TRBV10-3 and TRBJ2-5, with a weak D call TRBD1 (5 bases). CDR1 and CDR2 (germline): ENHRY, SYGVKD. The CDR3 is 16 residues long. V was cut by 3 bases and J by 2 bases, with 16 bases left in between.

This clonotype was picked up a small number of times. This chain uses TRBV6-5 with TRBJ2-1; D possibly corresponds to TRBD1 (6 bases). V lost 0 bases, J lost 2 bases, and 17 bases lay in between. Per the germline V gene, CDR1 is MNHEY and CDR2 is SVGAGI. This CDR3 is 18 amino acids long. CDR3: CASSYSTVQGRTYNEQFF. The CDR3 DNA is TGTGCCAGCAGTTACTCGACAGTACAGGGAAGGACCTACAATGAGCAGTTCTTC.

The V call is TRBV28, the J call TRBJ2-3; TRBD2 aligns across 8 bases. This CDR3 region has 13 residues. J lost 7 bases, V lost 7 bases, and 7 bases had no gene match. Per germline, CDR1 MDHEN and CDR2 SYDVKM. Here the CDR3 reads CASKTGGPHTQYF. The CDR3 coding sequence is TGTGCCAGCAAGACGGGGGGGCCTCATACGCAGTATTTT.

In this sample, this clonotype turned up a few times. The V and J genes are TRBV4-1 and TRBJ2-2; 8 bases match TRBD1. The V segment lost 0 bases and the J segment 2 bases; nucleotides outside the gene matches: 5. The length of the CDR3 is 17 residues. Germline V gene sequence: CDR1 MGHRA, CDR2 YSYEKL. DNA for the CDR3: TGCGCCAGCAGCCAAGAAATCCCAGGGGGCAACACCGGGGAGCTGTTTTTT. Protein: CASSQEIPGGNTGELFF.

This clonotype occurred many times. The rearrangement uses TRBV5-1 and TRBJ2-2; 9 bases map to TRBD1. CDR1 is SGHRS, CDR2 YFSETQ, per germline. The CDR3 sequence is 15 residues long. The J segment lost 4 bases and the V segment lost 6 bases, leaving 7 bases of the junction unmatched. The CDR3 reads CASTPGQGRTGELFF. CDR3 nucleotides: TGCGCCAGCACACCGGGACAGGGACGCACCGGGGAGCTGTTTTTT.

This clonotype has ten or more counts. The V call is TRBV7-2, the J call TRBJ2-5; the D call may be TRBD1 or TRBD2 (6 bases each). The CDR3 length is 15 residues. The V end lost 1 base, the J end lost 5 bases, and 14 bases lay between the germline ends. CDR1 is SGHTA, CDR2 FQGNSA, per germline. The CDR3 protein is CASSLVRGSGETQYF. The CDR3 DNA sequence: TGTGCCAGCAGCTTAGTTAGGGGGAGCGGGGAGACCCAGTACTTC. The full variable domain, its missing parts supplied by reference TRBV7-2 and TRBJ2-5, is GAGVSQSPSNKVTEKGKDVELRCDPISGHTALYWYRQSLGQGLEFLIYFQGNSAPDKSGLPSDRFSAERTGGSVSTLTIQRTQQEDSAVYLCASSLVRGSGETQYFGPGTRLLVL.

This clonotype was found many times. This rearrangement joins TRBV10-3 to TRBJ2-3, with D unresolved. The CDR3 is made up of 15 amino acids. With 0 bases removed from V and 2 bases from J, the gap between germline ends came to 9 bases. Germline lookup yields CDR1 ENHRY and CDR2 SYGVKD. Written as DNA, the CDR3 is TGTGCCATCAGTGAGTCGAGGTCAAACACAGATACGCAGTATTTT. Its protein is CAISESRSNTDTQYF.